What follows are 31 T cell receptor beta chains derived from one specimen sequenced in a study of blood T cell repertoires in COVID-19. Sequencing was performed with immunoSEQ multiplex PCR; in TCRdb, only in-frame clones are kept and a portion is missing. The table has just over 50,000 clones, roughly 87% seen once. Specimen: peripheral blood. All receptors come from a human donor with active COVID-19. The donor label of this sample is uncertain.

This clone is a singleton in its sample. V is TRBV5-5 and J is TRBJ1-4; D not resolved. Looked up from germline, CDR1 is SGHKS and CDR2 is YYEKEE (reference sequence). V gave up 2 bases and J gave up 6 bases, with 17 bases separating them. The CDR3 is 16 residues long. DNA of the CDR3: TGTGCCAGCAGCTTTTACGCAGACCGTAGCTATGAAAAACTGTTTTTT. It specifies CASSFYADRSYEKLFF.

DNA for the CDR3: TGTGCCAGCAGCTTGGTCGGTTCGTATGGCTACACCTTC. Translation gives CASSLVGSYGYTF. V usage is TRBV5-5 and J usage is TRBJ1-2; D unresolved. V shed 0 bases and J shed 5 bases, with 8 bases lying between them. The CDR3 covers 13 residues. Germline V lookup: CDR1 SGHKS, CDR2 YYEKEE (reference sequence).

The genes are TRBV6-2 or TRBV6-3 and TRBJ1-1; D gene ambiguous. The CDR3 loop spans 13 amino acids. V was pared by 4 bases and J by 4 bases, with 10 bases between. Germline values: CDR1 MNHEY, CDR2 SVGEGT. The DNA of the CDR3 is TGTGCCAGCAGTTGGGAGGAATTCACTGAAGCTTTCTTT. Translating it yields CASSWEEFTEAFF.

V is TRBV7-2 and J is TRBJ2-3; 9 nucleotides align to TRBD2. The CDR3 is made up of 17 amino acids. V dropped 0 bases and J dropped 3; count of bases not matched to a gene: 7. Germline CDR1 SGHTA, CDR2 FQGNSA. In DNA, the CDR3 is TGTGCCAGCAGCTTAGCGCGAAGCCTAGCGGGGACAGATACGCAGTATTTT. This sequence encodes CASSLARSLAGTDTQYF.

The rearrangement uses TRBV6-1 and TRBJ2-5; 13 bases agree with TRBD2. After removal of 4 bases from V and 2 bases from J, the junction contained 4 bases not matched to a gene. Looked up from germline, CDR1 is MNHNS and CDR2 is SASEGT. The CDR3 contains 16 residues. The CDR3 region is CASSARLAGGQETQYF. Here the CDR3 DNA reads TGTGCCAGCAGTGCGAGACTAGCGGGGGGTCAAGAGACCCAGTACTTC.

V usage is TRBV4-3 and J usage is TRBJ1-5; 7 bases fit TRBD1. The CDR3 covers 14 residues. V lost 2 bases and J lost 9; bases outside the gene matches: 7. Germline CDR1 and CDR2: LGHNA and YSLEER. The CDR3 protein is CASSQRTGARPQHF. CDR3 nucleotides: TGCGCCAGCAGCCAACGGACAGGAGCGCGGCCCCAGCATTTT.

The CDR3 protein is CASRTSGNQETQYF. The CDR3 nucleotides are TGTGCCAGCAGGACTAGCGGGAACCAAGAGACCCAGTACTTC. The J gene is TRBJ2-5, the V gene TRBV7-2; the match to TRBD2 covers 11 bases. Trimming took 6 bases from V and 0 from J; bases not matched to a gene: 0. The germline gives CDR1 SGHTA, CDR2 FQGNSA. CDR3 size: 14 residues.

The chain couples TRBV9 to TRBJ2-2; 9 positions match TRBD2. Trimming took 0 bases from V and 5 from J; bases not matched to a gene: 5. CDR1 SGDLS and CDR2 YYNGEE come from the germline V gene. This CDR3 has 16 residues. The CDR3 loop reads CASSVESGGLTGELFF. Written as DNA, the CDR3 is TGTGCCAGCAGCGTAGAGAGCGGGGGGCTTACCGGGGAGCTGTTTTTT.

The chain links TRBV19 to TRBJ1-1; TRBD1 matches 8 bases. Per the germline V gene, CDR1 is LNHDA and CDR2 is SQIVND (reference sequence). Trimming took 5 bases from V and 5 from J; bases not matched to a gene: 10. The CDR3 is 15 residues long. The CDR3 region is CASSGRDRRGTEAFF. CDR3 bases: TGTGCCAGTAGTGGGCGGGACAGGCGGGGGACTGAAGCTTTCTTT.

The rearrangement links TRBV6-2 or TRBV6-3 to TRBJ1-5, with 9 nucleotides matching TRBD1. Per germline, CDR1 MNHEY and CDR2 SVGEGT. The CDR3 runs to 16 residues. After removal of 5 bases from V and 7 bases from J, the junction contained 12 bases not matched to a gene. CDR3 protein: CASSGYPGQGRQPQHF. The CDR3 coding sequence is TGTGCCAGCAGTGGGTACCCGGGACAGGGAAGACAGCCCCAGCATTTT.

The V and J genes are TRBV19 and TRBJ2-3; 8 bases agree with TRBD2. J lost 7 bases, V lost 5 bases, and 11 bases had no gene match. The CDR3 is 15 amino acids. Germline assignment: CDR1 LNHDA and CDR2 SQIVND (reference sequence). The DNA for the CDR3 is TGTGCCAGTAGTGGGGTCGGGGGGGCCCGATATACGCAGTATTTT. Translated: CASSGVGGARYTQYF.

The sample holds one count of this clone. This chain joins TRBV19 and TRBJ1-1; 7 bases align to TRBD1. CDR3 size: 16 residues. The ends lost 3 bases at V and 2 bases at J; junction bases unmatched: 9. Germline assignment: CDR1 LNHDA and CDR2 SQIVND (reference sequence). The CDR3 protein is CASSITDRLDNTEAFF. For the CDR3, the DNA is TGTGCCAGTAGTATTACGGACAGGCTCGACAACACTGAAGCTTTCTTT.

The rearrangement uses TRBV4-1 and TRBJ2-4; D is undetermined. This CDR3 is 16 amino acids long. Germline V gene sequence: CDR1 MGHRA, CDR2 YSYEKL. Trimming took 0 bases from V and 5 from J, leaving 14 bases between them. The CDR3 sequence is CASSQESSSVQNIQYF. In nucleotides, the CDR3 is TGCGCCAGCAGCCAAGAATCCTCTAGTGTTCAAAACATTCAGTACTTC.

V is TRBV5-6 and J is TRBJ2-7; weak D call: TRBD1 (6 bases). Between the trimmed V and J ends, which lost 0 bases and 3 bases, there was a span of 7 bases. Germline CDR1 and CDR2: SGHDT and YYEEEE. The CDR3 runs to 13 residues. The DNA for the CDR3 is TGTGCCAGCAGCTTGGCAGGGGTCTACGAGCAGTACTTC. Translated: CASSLAGVYEQYF.

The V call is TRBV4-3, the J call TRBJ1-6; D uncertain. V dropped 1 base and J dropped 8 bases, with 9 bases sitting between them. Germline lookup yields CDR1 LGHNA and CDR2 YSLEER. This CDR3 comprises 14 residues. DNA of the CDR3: TGCGCCAGCAGCCAAGGGCAGTCCGATTCACCCCTCCACTTT. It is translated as CASSQGQSDSPLHF.

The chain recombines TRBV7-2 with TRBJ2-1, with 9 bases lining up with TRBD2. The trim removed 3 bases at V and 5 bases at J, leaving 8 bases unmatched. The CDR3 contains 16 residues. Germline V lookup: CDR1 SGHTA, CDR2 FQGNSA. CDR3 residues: CASSFGSGGPNNEQFF. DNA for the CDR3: TGTGCCAGCAGCTTCGGTAGCGGGGGACCGAACAATGAGCAGTTCTTC. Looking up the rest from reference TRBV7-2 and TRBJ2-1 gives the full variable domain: GAGVSQSPSNKVTEKGKDVELRCDPISGHTALYWYRQSLGQGLEFLIYFQGNSAPDKSGLPSDRFSAERTGGSVSTLTIQRTQQEDSAVYLCASSFGSGGPNNEQFFGPGTRLTVL.

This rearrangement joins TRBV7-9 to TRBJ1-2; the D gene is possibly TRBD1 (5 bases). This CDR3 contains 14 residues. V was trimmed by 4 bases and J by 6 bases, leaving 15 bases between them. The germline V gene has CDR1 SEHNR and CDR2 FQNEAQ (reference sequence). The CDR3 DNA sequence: TGTGCCAGCAGCTCCGGGGGGGTTAGTAATGGCTACACCTTC. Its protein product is CASSSGGVSNGYTF.

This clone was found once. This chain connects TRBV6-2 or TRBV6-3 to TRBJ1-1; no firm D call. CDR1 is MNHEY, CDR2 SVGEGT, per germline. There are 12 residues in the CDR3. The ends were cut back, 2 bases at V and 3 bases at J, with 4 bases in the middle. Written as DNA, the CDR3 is TGTGCCAGCAGTTACCCATACACTGAAGCTTTCTTT. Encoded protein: CASSYPYTEAFF.

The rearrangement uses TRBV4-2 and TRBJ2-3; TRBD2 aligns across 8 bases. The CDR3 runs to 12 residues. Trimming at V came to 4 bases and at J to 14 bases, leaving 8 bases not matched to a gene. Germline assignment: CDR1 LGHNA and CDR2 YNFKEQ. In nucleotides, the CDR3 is TGTGCCAGCAGCCCATCGGGAGGGGGGCGGTATTTT. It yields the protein CASSPSGGGRYF.

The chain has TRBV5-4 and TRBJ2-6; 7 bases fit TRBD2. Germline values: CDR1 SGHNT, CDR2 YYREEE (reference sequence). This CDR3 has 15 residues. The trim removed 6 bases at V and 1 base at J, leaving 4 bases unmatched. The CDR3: CASTHGGSGANVLTF. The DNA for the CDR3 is TGTGCCAGCACTCACGGGGGGTCTGGGGCCAACGTCCTGACTTTC.

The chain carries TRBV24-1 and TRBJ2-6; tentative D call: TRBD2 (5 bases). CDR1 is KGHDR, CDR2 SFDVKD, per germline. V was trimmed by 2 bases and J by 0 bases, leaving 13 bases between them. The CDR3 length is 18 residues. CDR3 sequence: CATSDSRVRDSGANVLTF. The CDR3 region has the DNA TGTGCCACCAGTGATTCGCGGGTCCGGGACTCTGGGGCCAACGTCCTGACTTTC.

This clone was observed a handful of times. The CDR3 is CASSPPPFRIAYEQYF. DNA for the CDR3: TGTGCCAGCAGCCCCCCGCCGTTCAGAATCGCCTACGAGCAGTACTTC. This sequence joins TRBV5-4 and TRBJ2-7; unclear D gene. The ends were cut back, 4 bases at V and 2 bases at J, with 19 bases in the middle. Germline V gene sequence: CDR1 SGHNT, CDR2 YYREEE (reference sequence). CDR3 length: 16 amino acids. Full variable domain (rest looked up from reference TRBV5-4 and TRBJ2-7): ETGVTQSPTHLIKTRGQQVTLRCSSQSGHNTVSWYQQALGQGPQFIFQYYREEENGRGNFPPRFSGLQFPNYSSELNVNALELDDSALYLCASSPPPFRIAYEQYFGPGTRLTVT.

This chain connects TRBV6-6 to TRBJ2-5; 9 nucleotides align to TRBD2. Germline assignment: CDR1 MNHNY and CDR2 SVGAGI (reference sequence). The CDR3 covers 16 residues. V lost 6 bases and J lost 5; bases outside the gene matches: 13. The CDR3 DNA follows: TGTGCCAGCAGGAATCCAAGCGGGGGGAAGAGGGAGACCCAGTACTTC. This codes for CASRNPSGGKRETQYF.

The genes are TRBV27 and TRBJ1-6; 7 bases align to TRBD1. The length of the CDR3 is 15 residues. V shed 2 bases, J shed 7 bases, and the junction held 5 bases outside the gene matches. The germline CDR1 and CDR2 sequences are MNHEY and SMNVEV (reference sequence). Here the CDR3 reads CASSLRGLDNSPLHF. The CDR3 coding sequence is TGTGCCAGCAGTTTAAGGGGGCTAGACAATTCACCCCTCCACTTT.

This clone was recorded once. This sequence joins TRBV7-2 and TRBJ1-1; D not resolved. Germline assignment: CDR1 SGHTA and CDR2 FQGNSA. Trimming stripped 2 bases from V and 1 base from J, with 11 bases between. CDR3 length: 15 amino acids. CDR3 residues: CASSLPHSRNTEAFF. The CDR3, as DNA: TGTGCCAGCAGCTTACCTCATAGCCGGAACACTGAAGCTTTCTTT.

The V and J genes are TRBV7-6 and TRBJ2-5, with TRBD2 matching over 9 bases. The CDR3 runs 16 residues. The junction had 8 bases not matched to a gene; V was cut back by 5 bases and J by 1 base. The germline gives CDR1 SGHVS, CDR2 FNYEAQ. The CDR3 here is CASSGLVLAGQETQYF. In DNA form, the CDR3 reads TGTGCCAGCAGCGGGTTGGTACTAGCGGGCCAAGAGACCCAGTACTTC.

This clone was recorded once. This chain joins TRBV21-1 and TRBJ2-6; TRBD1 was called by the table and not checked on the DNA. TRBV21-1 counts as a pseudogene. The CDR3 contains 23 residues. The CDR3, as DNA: TGTGCCAGCAGCAAAGCTAGAGCACCCCGGGCCGAGACAGAATCCTCTGGGGCCAACGTCCTGACTTTC. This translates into CASSKARAPRAETESSGANVLTF.

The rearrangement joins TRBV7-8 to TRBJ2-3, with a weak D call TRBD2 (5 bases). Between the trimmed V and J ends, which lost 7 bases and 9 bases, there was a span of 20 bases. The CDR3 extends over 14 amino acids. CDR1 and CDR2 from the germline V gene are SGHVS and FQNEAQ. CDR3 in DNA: TGTGCCAGCACCCTCTCCCCTGGGAGACACACGCAGTATTTT. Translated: CASTLSPGRHTQYF.

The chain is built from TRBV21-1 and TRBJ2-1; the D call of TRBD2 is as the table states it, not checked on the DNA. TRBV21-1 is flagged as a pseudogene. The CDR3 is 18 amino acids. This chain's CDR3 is CASSRSSDSGGPYNEQFF. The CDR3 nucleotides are TGTGCCAGCAGCAGGTCTTCTGATAGCGGGGGGCCCTACAATGAGCAGTTCTTC.

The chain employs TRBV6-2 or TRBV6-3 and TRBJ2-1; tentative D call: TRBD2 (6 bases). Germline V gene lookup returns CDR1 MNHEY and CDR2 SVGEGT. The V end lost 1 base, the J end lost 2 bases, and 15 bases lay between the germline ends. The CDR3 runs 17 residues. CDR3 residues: CASSYFGPSVPYNEQFF. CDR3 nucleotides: TGTGCCAGCAGTTACTTCGGACCTAGCGTCCCCTACAATGAGCAGTTCTTC.

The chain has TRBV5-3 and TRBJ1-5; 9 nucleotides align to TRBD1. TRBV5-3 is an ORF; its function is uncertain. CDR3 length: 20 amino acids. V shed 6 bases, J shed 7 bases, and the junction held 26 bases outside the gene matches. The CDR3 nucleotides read TGTGCCAGAAAGGCGAACGGGAAGACCGGGACAGGGTTAAAGTCCCAGCCCCAGCATTTT. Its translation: CARKANGKTGTGLKSQPQHF.